These T cell receptor beta chains were read from a single sample in a study of T cell changes during pregnancy in multiple sclerosis. Produced via immunoSEQ multiplex PCR; TCRdb's table is partial and in-frame only. The sample yields some 57,000 clones, 91% seen once. The source material was CD4+ T cells from peripheral blood mononuclear cells, sampled after pregnancy. The receptors here all came from a female donor in good health, enrolled as a control in a pregnancy study. Each CDR3 is given without its conserved first and last residue.

j_call: TRBJ2-5
v_call: TRBV7-2
cdr3_aa: ASSLGHRQETQY

j_call: TRBJ2-3
v_call: TRBV11-2
cdr3_aa: ASSLGLSVDTQY

j_call: TRBJ2-2
v_call: TRBV7-2
cdr3_aa: ASSLLANTGELF

j_call: TRBJ1-1
v_call: TRBV18
cdr3_aa: ASSPGTLNTEAF

j_call: TRBJ2-5
v_call: TRBV5-1
cdr3_aa: ASSPGAGGPRQETQY

j_call: TRBJ1-2
v_call: TRBV29-1
cdr3_aa: SVLNRGPNYGYT

j_call: TRBJ2-2
v_call: TRBV7-2
cdr3_aa: ASSLAPSGGAGTGELF

j_call: TRBJ1-4
v_call: TRBV19
cdr3_aa: ASSSGGQTNEKLF

j_call: TRBJ1-2
v_call: TRBV14
cdr3_aa: ASSQDPYEGALGGYT

j_call: TRBJ1-1
v_call: TRBV6-1
cdr3_aa: ASRGTGNDTEAF

j_call: TRBJ2-5
v_call: TRBV5-4
cdr3_aa: ASSFNQGETQY

j_call: TRBJ1-2
v_call: TRBV7-8
cdr3_aa: ASSFSDGTGYGYT

j_call: TRBJ1-2
v_call: TRBV10-2
cdr3_aa: ASSESQALLTYGYT

j_call: TRBJ1-5
v_call: TRBV5-6
cdr3_aa: ASSLGSFNQPQH

j_call: TRBJ1-2
v_call: TRBV10-3
cdr3_aa: AISEIRRGYT

j_call: TRBJ2-3
v_call: TRBV12-2
cdr3_aa: ASRSGLAGWLGSDTQY

j_call: TRBJ2-5
v_call: TRBV7-2
cdr3_aa: ASSALAFRETQY

j_call: TRBJ2-1
v_call: TRBV6-1
cdr3_aa: ASSELRGYEQF

j_call: TRBJ2-7
v_call: TRBV5-5
cdr3_aa: ASSPGTGGVLSSYEQY

j_call: TRBJ2-2
v_call: TRBV6-6
cdr3_aa: ASRPQGARTGELF

j_call: TRBJ2-5
v_call: TRBV11-3
cdr3_aa: ASSLVRGQETQY

j_call: TRBJ2-5
v_call: TRBV19
cdr3_aa: ASSAGTSGTSGTQY

j_call: TRBJ1-5
v_call: TRBV5-1
cdr3_aa: ASSLETGGNQPQH

j_call: TRBJ1-2
v_call: TRBV19
cdr3_aa: ASSRTGGNYGYT

j_call: TRBJ1-1
v_call: TRBV12-5
cdr3_aa: ASGGGGKRGRLTEAF

j_call: TRBJ2-7
v_call: TRBV9
cdr3_aa: ASSGPPTGPLGPGTYEQY

j_call: TRBJ1-4
v_call: TRBV7-9
cdr3_aa: ASSLGQGGEKLF

j_call: TRBJ1-2
v_call: TRBV27
cdr3_aa: ASSPGTGVGYT

j_call: TRBJ1-1
v_call: TRBV21-1
cdr3_aa: AKEACTEAF

j_call: TRBJ2-1
v_call: TRBV18
cdr3_aa: ASSPPVGGAGDHNEQF

j_call: TRBJ2-5
v_call: TRBV5-1
cdr3_aa: ASSSGLAGGVEETQY

j_call: TRBJ2-2
v_call: TRBV9
cdr3_aa: ASSVLSGGGGELF

j_call: TRBJ1-2
v_call: TRBV19
cdr3_aa: ASSVGTVNYGYT

j_call: TRBJ1-6
v_call: TRBV6-5
cdr3_aa: ASSYSGQGTNSPLH

j_call: TRBJ2-3
v_call: TRBV15
cdr3_aa: ATSRDAAGGAYTQY

j_call: TRBJ2-5
v_call: TRBV7-2
cdr3_aa: ASSLGDTKETQY

j_call: TRBJ1-4
v_call: TRBV25-1
cdr3_aa: ASESAATNEKLF

j_call: TRBJ2-1
v_call: TRBV5-6
cdr3_aa: ASSLQTSGRLYNEQF

j_call: TRBJ1-5
v_call: TRBV19
cdr3_aa: ASSPRTGYSNQPQH

j_call: TRBJ2-7
v_call: TRBV7-2
cdr3_aa: ASSAWTSNHEQY

j_call: TRBJ2-5
v_call: TRBV9
cdr3_aa: ASSSHRQGGETQY

j_call: TRBJ2-7
v_call: TRBV10-1
cdr3_aa: ASSEPGDLSYEQY

j_call: TRBJ2-7
v_call: TRBV7-9
cdr3_aa: ASNLAASYEQY

j_call: TRBJ1-2
v_call: TRBV11-2
cdr3_aa: ASSSLKSSARVSYGYT

j_call: TRBJ1-1
v_call: TRBV6-1
cdr3_aa: ASSEARPGTREAF